Following are 5 T cell receptor beta chains from one sample sequenced in a study of T cell responses to AZD1222 COVID-19 vaccine. Measured with immunoSEQ multiplex PCR; TCRdb has only the in-frame clones, and not every one. This sample has about 150,000 clones, with 85% to 95% found just once. The input for sequencing was peripheral blood, taken on day 0 of AZD1222 vaccination. The receptors were sampled from an adult in good health.

The V call is TRBV28, the J call TRBJ1-2; the D is unclear. V was shortened by 2 bases and J by 14 bases, with 12 bases between the two germline ends. This CDR3 has 11 amino acids. Germline CDR1 reads MDHEN; CDR2 reads SYDVKM. The CDR3, as DNA: TGTGCCAGCAGTTTAAGAGGTGCTAGGACCTTC. This sequence encodes CASSLRGARTF.

The chain carries TRBV5-1 and TRBJ2-7; D possibly corresponds to TRBD1 (6 bases). Germline loops: CDR1 SGHRS, CDR2 YFSETQ. Trimming stripped 4 bases from V and 3 bases from J, with 17 bases between. This CDR3 contains 15 residues. The CDR3 nucleotides are TGCGCCAGCAGCCCCGTTCCAGGGGTTAACTACGAGCAGTACGTC. Protein sequence: CASSPVPGVNYEQYV.

This chain uses TRBV19 with TRBJ2-5, with 7 bases aligning to TRBD1. Germline CDR1 is LNHDA and CDR2 is SQIVND (reference sequence). CDR3 length: 14 residues. Germline trimming cut 6 bases from V and 0 bases from J; bases unmatched to any gene: 4. CDR3 coding DNA: TGTGCCAGTAGCTCACAGGGGTACCAAGAGACCCAGTACTTC. Translated: CASSSQGYQETQYF.

The chain employs TRBV5-4 and TRBJ1-6, with D possibly TRBD1 on 6 matching bases. CDR1 is SGHNT and CDR2 is YYREEE in the germline V gene (reference sequence). Deletions cut 5 bases from V and 0 bases from J, with 12 bases between. This CDR3 has 16 amino acids. The CDR3 protein is CASSPTGSSYNSPLHF. In DNA form, the CDR3 reads TGTGCCAGCAGTCCTACAGGGAGCTCCTATAATTCACCCCTCCACTTT.

This chain joins TRBV4-2 and TRBJ2-3; D assignment may be TRBD1 or TRBD2 (5 bases each). CDR3 length: 15 amino acids. Per germline, CDR1 LGHNA and CDR2 YNFKEQ. V was clipped by 4 bases and J by 2 bases, with 13 bases between them. DNA of the CDR3: TGTGCCAGCAGCCCAACGGACGGGGCCACAGATACGCAGTATTTT. Residues: CASSPTDGATDTQYF.